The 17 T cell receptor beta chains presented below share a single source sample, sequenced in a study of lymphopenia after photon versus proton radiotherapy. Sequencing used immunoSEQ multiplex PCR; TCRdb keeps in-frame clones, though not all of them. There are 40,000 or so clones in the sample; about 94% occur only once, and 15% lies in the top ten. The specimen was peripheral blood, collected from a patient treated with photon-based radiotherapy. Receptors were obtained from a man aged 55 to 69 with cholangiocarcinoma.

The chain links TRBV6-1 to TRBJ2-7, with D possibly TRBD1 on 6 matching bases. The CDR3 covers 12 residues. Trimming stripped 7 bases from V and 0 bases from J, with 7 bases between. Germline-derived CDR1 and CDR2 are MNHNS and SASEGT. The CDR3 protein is CASKGGSYEQYF. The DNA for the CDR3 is TGTGCCAGCAAAGGGGGCTCCTACGAGCAGTACTTC.

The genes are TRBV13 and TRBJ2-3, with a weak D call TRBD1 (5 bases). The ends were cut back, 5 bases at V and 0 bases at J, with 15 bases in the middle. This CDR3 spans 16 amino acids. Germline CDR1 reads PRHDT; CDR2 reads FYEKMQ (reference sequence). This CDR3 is CASSPPRTPSTDTQYF. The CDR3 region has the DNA TGTGCCAGCAGCCCGCCTAGGACACCTAGCACAGATACGCAGTATTTT.

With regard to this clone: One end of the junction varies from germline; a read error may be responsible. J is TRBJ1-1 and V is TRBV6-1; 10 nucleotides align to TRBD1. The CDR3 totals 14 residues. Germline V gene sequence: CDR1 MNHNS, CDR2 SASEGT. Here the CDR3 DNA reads TGTGCTAGCATGGGGGACAGGGGTGGCACTGAAGCTTTCTTT. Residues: CASMGDRGGTEAFF.

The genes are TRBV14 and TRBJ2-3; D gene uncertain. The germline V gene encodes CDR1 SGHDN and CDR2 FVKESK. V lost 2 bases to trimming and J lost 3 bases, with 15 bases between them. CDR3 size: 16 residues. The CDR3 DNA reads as TGTGCCAGCAGCCAAAAGCGACAAGCCGTGACAGATACGCAGTATTTT. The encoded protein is CASSQKRQAVTDTQYF.

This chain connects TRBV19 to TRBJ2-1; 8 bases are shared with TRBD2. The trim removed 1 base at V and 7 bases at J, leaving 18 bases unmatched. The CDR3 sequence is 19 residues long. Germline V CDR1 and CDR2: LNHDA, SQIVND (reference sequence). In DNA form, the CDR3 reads TGTGCCAGTAGTATAGGGGGGTTACGAGGTAGCGGGATAATGAATGAGCAGTTCTTC. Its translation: CASSIGGLRGSGIMNEQFF.

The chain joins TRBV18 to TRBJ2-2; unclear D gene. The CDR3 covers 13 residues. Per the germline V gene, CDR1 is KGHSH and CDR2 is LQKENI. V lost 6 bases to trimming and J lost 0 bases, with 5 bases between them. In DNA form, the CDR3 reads TGTGCCAGCTCGCGGACGAACACCGGGGAGCTGTTTTTT. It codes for CASSRTNTGELFF.

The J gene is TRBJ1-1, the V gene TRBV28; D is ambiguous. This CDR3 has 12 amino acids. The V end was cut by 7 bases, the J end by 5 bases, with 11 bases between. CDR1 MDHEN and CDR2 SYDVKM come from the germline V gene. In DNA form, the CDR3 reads TGTGCCAGCATGGGAGGTGGGACTGAAGCTTTCTTT. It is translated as CASMGGGTEAFF.

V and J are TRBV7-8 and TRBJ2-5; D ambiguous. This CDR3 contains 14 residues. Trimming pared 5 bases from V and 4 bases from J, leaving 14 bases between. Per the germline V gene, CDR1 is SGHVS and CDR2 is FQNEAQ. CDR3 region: CASSPGVGVETQYF. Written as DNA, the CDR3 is TGTGCCAGCAGCCCTGGGGTTGGGGTAGAGACCCAGTACTTC. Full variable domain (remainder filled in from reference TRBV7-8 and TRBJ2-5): GAGVSQSPRYKVAKRGQDVALRCDPISGHVSLFWYQQALGQGPEFLTYFQNEAQLDKSGLPSDRFFAERPEGSVSTLKIQRTQQEDSAVYLCASSPGVGVETQYFGPGTRLLVL.

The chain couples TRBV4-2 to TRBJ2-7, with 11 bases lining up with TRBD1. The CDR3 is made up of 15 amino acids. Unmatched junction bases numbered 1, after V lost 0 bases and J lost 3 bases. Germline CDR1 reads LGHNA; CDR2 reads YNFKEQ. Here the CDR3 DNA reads TGTGCCAGCAGCCAAGAGGGACAGGGGGTCTACGAGCAGTACTTC. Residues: CASSQEGQGVYEQYF.

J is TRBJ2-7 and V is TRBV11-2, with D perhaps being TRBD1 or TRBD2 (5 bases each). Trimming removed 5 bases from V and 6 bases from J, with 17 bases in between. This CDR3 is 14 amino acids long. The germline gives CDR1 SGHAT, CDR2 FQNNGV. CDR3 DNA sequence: TGTGCCAGCAGCCCAACGGGACGGGTGGCCGAGCAGTACTTC. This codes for CASSPTGRVAEQYF.

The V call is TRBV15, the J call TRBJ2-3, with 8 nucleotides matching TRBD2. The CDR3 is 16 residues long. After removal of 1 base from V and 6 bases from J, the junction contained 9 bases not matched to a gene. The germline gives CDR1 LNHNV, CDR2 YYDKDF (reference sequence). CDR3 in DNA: TGTGCCACCAGCAGAGTTCGGGGGGGCTGGATGGATACGCAGTATTTT. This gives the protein CATSRVRGGWMDTQYF.

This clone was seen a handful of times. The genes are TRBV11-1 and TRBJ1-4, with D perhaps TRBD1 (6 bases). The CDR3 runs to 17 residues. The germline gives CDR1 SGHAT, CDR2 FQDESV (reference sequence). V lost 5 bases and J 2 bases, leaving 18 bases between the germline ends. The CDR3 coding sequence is TGTGCCAGCAGCGGGTGGGACACAGGGCAGACTAATGAAAAACTGTTTTTT. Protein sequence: CASSGWDTGQTNEKLFF.

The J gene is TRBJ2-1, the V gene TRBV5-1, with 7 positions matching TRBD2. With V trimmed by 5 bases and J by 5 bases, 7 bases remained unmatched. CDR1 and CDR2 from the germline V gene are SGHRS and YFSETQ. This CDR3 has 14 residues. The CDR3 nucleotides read TGCGCCAGCAGTCTCGGGAGGACCGACAATGAGCAGTTCTTC. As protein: CASSLGRTDNEQFF.

CDR3 sequence reads: CASTLADTQYF. DNA of the CDR3: TGTGCCAGCACCCTTGCAGATACGCAGTATTTT. V usage is TRBV6-5 and J usage is TRBJ2-3; D not resolved. The ends were cut back, 7 bases at V and 4 bases at J, with 6 bases in the middle. CDR3 length: 11 amino acids. Germline CDR1 and CDR2: MNHEY and SVGAGI.

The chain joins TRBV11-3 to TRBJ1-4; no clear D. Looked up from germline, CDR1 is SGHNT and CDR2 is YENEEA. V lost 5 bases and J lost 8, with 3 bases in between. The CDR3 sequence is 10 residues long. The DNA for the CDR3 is TGTGCCAGCAGCCCGGAAAAACTGTTTTTT. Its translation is CASSPEKLFF.

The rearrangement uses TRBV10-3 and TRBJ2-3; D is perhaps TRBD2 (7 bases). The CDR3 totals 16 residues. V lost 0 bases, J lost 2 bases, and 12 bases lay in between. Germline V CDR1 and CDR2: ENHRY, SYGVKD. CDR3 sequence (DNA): TGTGCCATCAGTGAGTCGATCGGGGGGCTCACAGATACGCAGTATTTT. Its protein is CAISESIGGLTDTQYF.

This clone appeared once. In nucleotides, the CDR3 is TGCGCCAGCAGCTTGGAGTGGGCCACCGGGGAGCTGTTTTTT. Encoded protein: CASSLEWATGELFF. The chain couples TRBV5-1 to TRBJ2-2; D ambiguous. Germline CDR1 is SGHRS and CDR2 is YFSETQ. Trimming removed 0 bases from V and 4 bases from J, with 7 bases in between. CDR3 length equals 14 residues. Filled out from reference TRBV5-1 and TRBJ2-2, the complete variable domain reads KAGVTQTPRYLIKTRGQQVTLSCSPISGHRSVSWYQQTPGQGLQFLFEYFSETQRNKGNFPGRFSGRQFSNSRSEMNVSTLELGDSALYLCASSLEWATGELFFGEGSRLTVL.